What follows describes a single TCR beta chain. Profiled with immunoSEQ multiplex PCR; TCRdb holds only in-frame clones, not every one. This table holds under 40,000 clones, roughly 90% found once. The sample originates from a study of glioma-infiltrating T cells after dendritic cell vaccination. Germline lookup yields CDR1 LGHNA and CDR2 YNFKEQ. Trimming cost V 1 base and J 6 bases; bases outside gene matches: 11. The CDR3 runs 17 residues. V gene TRBV4-2 combines with J gene TRBJ2-1; 8 nucleotides line up with TRBD2. The sample here was blood, taken before dendritic cell vaccination. The sequence was obtained from a human donor with glioblastoma. This CDR3 reads CASSQGPGGGPTNEQFF. The CDR3 nucleotides are TGTGCCAGCAGCCAAGGTCCGGGCGGGGGGCCTACCAATGAGCAGTTCTTC.